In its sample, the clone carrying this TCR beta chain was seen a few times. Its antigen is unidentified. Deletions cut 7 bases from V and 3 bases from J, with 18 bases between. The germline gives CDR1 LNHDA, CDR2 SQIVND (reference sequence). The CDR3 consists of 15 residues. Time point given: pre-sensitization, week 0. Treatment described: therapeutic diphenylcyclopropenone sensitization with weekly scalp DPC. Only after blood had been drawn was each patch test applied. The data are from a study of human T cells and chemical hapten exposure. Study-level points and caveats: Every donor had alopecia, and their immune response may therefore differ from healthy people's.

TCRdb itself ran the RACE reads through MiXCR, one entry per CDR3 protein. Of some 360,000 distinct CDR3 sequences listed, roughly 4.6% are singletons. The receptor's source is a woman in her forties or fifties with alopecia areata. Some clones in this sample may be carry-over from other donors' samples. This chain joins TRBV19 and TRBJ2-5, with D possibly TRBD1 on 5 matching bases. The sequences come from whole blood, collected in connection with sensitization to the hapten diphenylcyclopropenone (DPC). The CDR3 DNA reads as TGTGCCAGTAACAAATGGGGCAGCGAAAAAGAGACCCAGTACTTC. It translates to CASNKWGSEKETQYF.